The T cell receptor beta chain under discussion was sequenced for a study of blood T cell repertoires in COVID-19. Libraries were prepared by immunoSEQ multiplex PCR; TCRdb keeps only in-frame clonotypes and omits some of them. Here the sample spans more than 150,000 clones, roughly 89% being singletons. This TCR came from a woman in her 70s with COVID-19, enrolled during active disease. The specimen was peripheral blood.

CDR3 amino acids: CATSTIRVRVYEQYF. The CDR3, as DNA: TGTGCCACCAGCACGATACGGGTCAGGGTCTACGAGCAGTACTTC. The chain carries TRBV15 and TRBJ2-7; D is possibly TRBD1 (5 bases). Germline V gives CDR1 LNHNV, CDR2 YYDKDF (reference sequence). V was shortened by 4 bases and J by 3 bases, with 16 bases between the two germline ends. CDR3 length equals 15 residues.